This record looks at one T cell receptor beta chain sequence and its context. The sample is drawn from a study of cytomegalovirus exposure and HLA in healthy donors. PCR used 60 Vbeta primers and 13 Jbeta primers. Some clones are missing from TCRdb's copy, which holds only in-frame ones; the method was immunoSEQ multiplex PCR. The repertoire includes about 150,000 clones, around 80% of them detected once, and around 1.5% sits in the top ten. Trimming stripped 4 bases from V and 8 bases from J, with 11 bases between. The CDR3 spans 13 residues. This clonotype originated in a man between 40 and 49 years old in good health and CMV-seronegative. The gene calls are TRBV6-7 and TRBJ2-2, with D unresolved. TRBV6-7 has ORF status, its function being uncertain. Sequencing was performed on PBMCs. DNA of the CDR3: TGTGCCAGCAGTTTTCCCCTGCGAGGGGAGCTGTTTTTT. This translates into CASSFPLRGELFF.